This entry features one TCR beta chain sequence. Its antigen is undetermined. The data were obtained in a study of CXCR3-negative and CXCR3-positive naive CD8 T cells. Overall study findings and caveats: Compared with CXCR3-negative naive cells, CXCR3-positive naive cells showed more hydrophobic TRB CDR3s.

Libraries of TRB cDNA were made by 5' RACE and carried UMIs. TCRdb re-called the 5' RACE reads and gives one entry per CDR3 protein, without DNA. This repertoire includes nearly 110,000 distinct CDR3 sequences. Naivety in CD8+ T cells corresponded to a CD45RO-CCR7+CD27+CD95- phenotype. The receptor comes from a human donor in good health. Some clones in this sample may be carry-over from other donors' samples. Sequencing was performed on naive CXCR3+ CD8+ T cells from blood. Noted subset: CD45RO-CCR7+CD27+CD95- naive CD8+ T cells expressing CXCR3 (TNR3+).

The CDR3 here is CSARDSWTGTTGELFF. J is TRBJ2-2 and V is TRBV20-1; TCRdb gives TRBD1 as the D gene, but with no DNA this cannot be confirmed. CDR1 and CDR2 from the germline V gene are DFQATT and SNEGSKA (reference sequence). CDR3 length: 16 amino acids.